This TCR beta chain was documented in a study of cytomegalovirus exposure and HLA in healthy donors. Study-level results: Per a prior analysis, the majority of TCR beta V segments were productive roughly 87% or roughly 30% of the time. Association of a missense DCLRE1C variant with TCR beta V- and J-gene trimming was reported in a later analysis.

The PCR had 60 Vbeta and 13 Jbeta primers. Profiling relied on immunoSEQ multiplex PCR, and the TCRdb table lists in-frame clones only, not all of them. The sample has 150,000 to 200,000 clones, just over 75% seen once. As to this clone: Its antigen is not known.

The CDR3 loop spans 14 amino acids. The ends lost 7 bases at V and 1 base at J; junction bases unmatched: 7. CDR1 is SNHLY and CDR2 is FYNNEI in the germline V gene. This TCR was sampled from a woman aged 30 to 39 in good health and CMV-seropositive. Sequencing was performed on PBMCs. This sequence joins TRBV2 and TRBJ2-7; TRBD1 aligns across 7 bases. In DNA form, the CDR3 reads TGTGCCAGCACGGGACAGACCCTATCCTACGAGCAGTACTTC. It encodes CASTGQTLSYEQYF.